Listed below are T cell receptor beta chains from one sample, sequenced in a study of cytomegalovirus exposure and HLA in healthy donors. Here immunoSEQ multiplex PCR was the method, and the copy in TCRdb shows in-frame clones only, minus some. The sample lists about 150,000 clones; 79% were seen once. Sequencing used PBMCs. The source is a man younger than 40 in good health and CMV-seropositive. The conserved cysteine and the conserved F or W are not part of the CDR3 here. The size of a clone is reported for some rows only, either as once, few or many, or as a class for expanded clones.

TRBJ1-1,TRBV7-2,NA,ARSGTGAYQNTEAF
TRBJ2-7,TRBV29-1,NA,SVEGDTLGQGLPTYEQY
TRBJ1-1,TRBV27,once,ASSLVQGADTEAF
TRBJ2-7,TRBV6-6,few,ASTPDRRDSSYEQY
TRBJ2-7,TRBV9,NA,ASGPGGKGSYEQY
TRBJ1-1,TRBV9,NA,ASSVRSERMNTEAF
TRBJ1-5,TRBV7-9,NA,ASSQPPGQGDNQPQH
TRBJ1-5,TRBV28,NA,ASSFRVGPQH
TRBJ1-1,TRBV7-9,NA,ASSHGSNRGKNTEAF
TRBJ2-7,TRBV10-1,few,ASSDPGRGLSEQY
TRBJ2-2,TRBV27,NA,ASRIRQEDTGELF
TRBJ1-6,TRBV9,NA,ASSAPGTDNSPLH
TRBJ2-7,TRBV18,NA,ASSVTSGAYEQY
TRBJ1-2,TRBV5-1,NA,ASSYRDIGYGYT
TRBJ2-1,TRBV4-2,once,ASSQGTSGPNEQF
TRBJ1-4,TRBV7-9,NA,ASSLGLYRDEKLF
TRBJ1-1,TRBV29-1,NA,SVAQGAMTEAF
TRBJ1-1,TRBV5-1,few,ASSLEQGYTEAF
TRBJ1-2,TRBV6-1,few,ASSEADGQLYGYT
TRBJ2-7,TRBV18,NA,ASSPGQGADEQY
TRBJ2-1,TRBV7-3,NA,ASSGGWGQANEQF
TRBJ2-5,TRBV7-9,NA,ASSSDGSMKTQY
TRBJ1-5,TRBV19,NA,ASSIVEGYSQPQH
TRBJ2-5,TRBV4-3,NA,ASSQVLAGGRETQY
TRBJ1-5,TRBV11-3,NA,ASSFAKRPGEGQPQH
TRBJ2-7,TRBV30,NA,AASRNEQY
TRBJ1-5,TRBV5-5,NA,ASSFQGDQPQH
TRBJ2-5,TRBV5-1,NA,ASSLMSGGGETQY
TRBJ1-5,TRBV28,few,ARLGGSNQPQH
TRBJ1-2,TRBV5-1,NA,ASSFGDGYT
TRBJ1-5,TRBV6-5,NA,ASSYNPIDQPQH
TRBJ2-5,TRBV5-1,NA,ASSLAPLQGGQETQY
TRBJ1-1,TRBV5-5,NA,ASSWGVGDYTEAF
TRBJ2-5,TRBV12-2,NA,ASRLAGTSGGRETQY
TRBJ2-7,TRBV2,NA,ASSPPAGYSEQY
TRBJ2-5,TRBV11-2,NA,ASSLRPDRVGQETQY
TRBJ1-1,TRBV28,NA,ASSLMGRKAF
TRBJ1-5,TRBV2,NA,ASRGDRGWQPQH
TRBJ1-2,TRBV7-3,few,ASSSRGGYGYT
TRBJ2-7,TRBV29-1,NA,SPTGCYEQY
TRBJ2-7,TRBV27,NA,ASSLITNHEQY
TRBJ2-3,TRBV5-1,NA,ASRVATPTDTQY
TRBJ1-1,TRBV7-9,NA,ASSLLTGIELAF
TRBJ1-1,TRBV6-5,NA,ASRTDSFGTEAF
TRBJ1-2,TRBV6-5,NA,ASSYRPAGSVYGYT